This TCR beta chain was sequenced in a study of response to subunit inactivated influenza vaccine. General study findings and limits: There was a suggestion from the authors that each seasonal influenza vaccination recruits few new T cells.

Of note for this clonotype: The target antigen is unknown.

MiXCR, applied by TCRdb to the RT-PCR reads, yields one record per CDR3 protein. This sample has about 650,000 distinct CDR3 sequences, with 14% found just once. With V trimmed by 4 bases and J by 1 base, 7 bases remained unmatched. This CDR3 has 16 amino acids. Germline lookup yields CDR1 SEHNR and CDR2 FQNEAQ (reference sequence). The sample was PBMCs from blood, taken less than 15 days before vaccination. This clonotype originated in a man aged 45-60 years who received an inactivated influenza vaccine. V is TRBV7-9 and J is TRBJ2-3; TRBD1 aligns across 8 bases. This chain's CDR3 is CASSSSGGEGTDTQYF. As DNA, the CDR3 is TGTGCCAGCAGCTCATCAGGGGGCGAAGGCACAGATACGCAGTATTTT.